Below are 15 T cell receptor beta chains sequenced from a single sample in a study of OX40 agonist ivuxolimab in advanced cancers. TCRdb's copy holds only in-frame clones and misses some; the assay was immunoSEQ multiplex PCR. Of under 85,000 clones detected, roughly 94% appear once; the ten largest clones hold 11%. This specimen was CD4+ or CD8+ T cells sorted from blood, taken in a trial of the OX40 agonist ivuxolimab. The receptors come from an adult with an advanced solid tumor such as melanoma, head and neck, liver or kidney cancer.

The chain recombines TRBV25-1 with TRBJ2-7; 11 bases match TRBD2. V was pared by 8 bases and J by 2 bases, with 2 bases of the junction left unmatched. Germline lookup yields CDR1 MGHDK and CDR2 SYGVNS. There are 13 residues in the CDR3. This CDR3 reads CASGSGRAYEQYF. CDR3 bases: TGTGCCAGCGGTAGCGGGAGGGCCTACGAGCAGTACTTC.

The chain carries TRBV9 and TRBJ2-7, with 10 positions matching TRBD1. The CDR3 contains 15 residues. Trimming cost V 5 bases and J 3 bases; bases outside gene matches: 8. Germline V gene sequence: CDR1 SGDLS, CDR2 YYNGEE. CDR3 sequence: CASSGGGTGDYEQYF. CDR3 DNA sequence: TGTGCCAGCAGTGGGGGAGGGACAGGGGACTACGAGCAGTACTTC.

This chain connects TRBV25-1 to TRBJ2-1; D is tentatively TRBD1 or TRBD2 (5 bases each). CDR3 length: 13 amino acids. CDR1 MGHDK and CDR2 SYGVNS come from the germline V gene. Trimming took 8 bases from V and 6 from J, leaving 14 bases between them. CDR3 region: CASALGAINEQFF. The CDR3, as DNA: TGTGCCAGCGCCCTCGGGGCCATCAATGAGCAGTTCTTC.

J is TRBJ2-7 and V is TRBV27; TRBD1 might be the D (6 bases). Germline assignment: CDR1 MNHEY and CDR2 SMNVEV (reference sequence). V shed 3 bases and J shed 2 bases, with 11 bases lying between them. This CDR3 is built from 14 residues. The CDR3 protein is CASSFGTHAYEQYF. The DNA for the CDR3 is TGTGCCAGCAGTTTCGGGACACATGCCTACGAGCAGTACTTC.

The chain uses TRBV7-9 and TRBJ2-4; unclear D gene. The CDR3 contains 14 residues. The germline V gene encodes CDR1 SEHNR and CDR2 FQNEAQ (reference sequence). Trimming took off 4 bases at V and 0 bases at J, with 7 bases between the two ends. Here the CDR3 reads CASSSPIAKNIQYF. CDR3 coding DNA: TGTGCCAGCAGCTCACCAATAGCCAAAAACATTCAGTACTTC. Combining the CDR3 with reference TRBV7-9 and TRBJ2-4 gives the whole variable domain DTGVSQNPRHKITKRGQNVTFRCDPISEHNRLYWYRQTLGQGPEFLTYFQNEAQLEKSRLLSDRFSAERPKGSFSTLEIQRTEQGDSAMYLCASSSPIAKNIQYFGAGTRLSVL.

The rearrangement joins TRBV9 to TRBJ1-3; D not resolved. CDR1 is SGDLS and CDR2 is YYNGEE in the germline V gene. V was trimmed by 3 bases and J by 4 bases, leaving 11 bases between them. The CDR3 contains 14 residues. Written as DNA, the CDR3 is TGTGCCAGCAGCGAATACATCCTAGGAAACACCATATATTTT. This translates into CASSEYILGNTIYF.

The chain links TRBV29-1 to TRBJ2-6; D may be TRBD2 (5 bases). The CDR3 loop spans 15 amino acids. Germline assignment: CDR1 SQVTM and CDR2 ANQGSEA. V was cut by 6 bases and J by 0 bases, with 12 bases left in between. CDR3 bases: TGCAGCGTCGAGTTGGGGAGCTCTGGGGCCAACGTCCTGACTTTC. Translated, it gives CSVELGSSGANVLTF.

This clone occurred once. The chain combines TRBV13 with TRBJ1-2; 8 bases align to TRBD1. V lost 4 bases and J lost 6; bases outside the gene matches: 16. Per the germline V gene, CDR1 is PRHDT and CDR2 is FYEKMQ (reference sequence). This CDR3 comprises 17 residues. The CDR3 DNA follows: TGTGCCAGCAGCTCTCCTTGGACAGGGAAAAAAGTTGATGGCTACACCTTC. Protein product: CASSSPWTGKKVDGYTF.

The chain couples TRBV28 to TRBJ1-1; D is possibly TRBD1 (6 bases). V was shortened by 4 bases and J by 6 bases, with 18 bases between the two germline ends. Per the germline V gene, CDR1 is MDHEN and CDR2 is SYDVKM. The CDR3 has 15 amino acids. CDR3 DNA: TGTGCCAGCAGTTCCCCCCGACAGGTACCAGCTGAAGCTTTCTTT. This encodes CASSSPRQVPAEAFF.

The V and J genes are TRBV23-1 and TRBJ1-5; D gene unclear. TRBV23-1 is an open reading frame whose function is uncertain. Trimming removed 0 bases at V and 1 base at J, with 13 bases between. This CDR3 has 17 amino acids. CDR3 DNA sequence: TGCGCCAGCAGTCAATCGAGCGGAATAATAAGCAATCAGCCCCAGCATTTT. Amino acid sequence: CASSQSSGIISNQPQHF.

The chain's CDR3 is CASSIAMTRMNTEAFF. The CDR3 nucleotides are TGTGCCAGTAGTATAGCCATGACAAGGATGAACACTGAAGCTTTCTTT. The chain carries TRBV19 and TRBJ1-1; no reliable D call. Germline assignment: CDR1 LNHDA and CDR2 SQIVND (reference sequence). The CDR3 is 16 amino acids. Trimming took off 1 base at V and 0 bases at J, with 12 bases between the two ends.

This chain joins TRBV2 and TRBJ2-7; the D gene is possibly TRBD1 (7 bases). Trimming removed 6 bases from V and 1 base from J, with 13 bases in between. The CDR3 sequence is 14 residues long. Looked up from germline, CDR1 is SNHLY and CDR2 is FYNNEI. This CDR3 is CASRAGQRSYEQYF. The CDR3 bases are TGTGCCAGCAGGGCGGGACAGCGGTCCTACGAGCAGTACTTC.

The gene calls are TRBV11-2 and TRBJ2-1; the D gene is possibly TRBD1 (5 bases). V lost 0 bases, J lost 4 bases, and 16 bases lay in between. The CDR3 sequence is 17 residues long. Germline CDR1 and CDR2: SGHAT and FQNNGV. The CDR3 DNA reads as TGTGCCAGCAGCTTAGAAGTCGGAACAGGCAAATACAATGAGCAGTTCTTC. Its protein product is CASSLEVGTGKYNEQFF.

The chain is built from TRBV7-2 and TRBJ2-5, with D unresolved. Looked up from germline, CDR1 is SGHTA and CDR2 is FQGNSA. This CDR3 spans 15 amino acids. The V end was cut by 5 bases, the J end by 2 bases, with 15 bases between. The CDR3 sequence is CASSPSGFPQETQYF. The CDR3 DNA follows: TGTGCCAGCAGCCCATCCGGGTTCCCTCAAGAGACCCAGTACTTC.

V is TRBV7-3 and J is TRBJ2-7; D is uncertain. Between the trimmed V and J ends, which lost 2 bases and 5 bases, there was a span of 10 bases. CDR1 is SGHTA and CDR2 is FQGTGA in the germline V gene. This CDR3 has 13 residues. CDR3 sequence: CASSLLPSDEQYF. CDR3 DNA: TGTGCCAGCAGCTTACTCCCTTCGGACGAGCAGTACTTC.